This TCR beta chain was obtained from a study of T cells after yellow fever vaccination. TCRdb reprocessed the 5' RACE reads via MiXCR and lists one record per CDR3 protein. The sample lists 450,000 to 600,000 distinct CDR3 sequences; roughly 17% were seen once. Trimming took 1 base from V and 0 from J; bases not matched to a gene: 2. The V gene's germline CDR1 is SGHVS and CDR2 FNYEAQ. CDR3 size: 15 residues. This clonotype turned up a few times. The sample here was PBMCs, taken about 5 days after the first yellow fever vaccination. The source is a man between 18 and 35 years old who received the YFV17D yellow fever vaccine. The rearrangement links TRBV7-6 to TRBJ2-5; 7 bases are shared with TRBD2. CDR3 DNA sequence: TGTGCCAGCAGCTTAGGGGGACTAAACCAAGAGACCCAGTACTTC. It codes for CASSLGGLNQETQYF. Using reference TRBV7-6 and TRBJ2-5 for the parts outside the CDR3, the full variable domain is GAGVSQSPRYKVTKRGQDVALRCDPISGHVSLYWYRQALGQGPEFLTYFNYEAQQDKSGLPNDRFSAERPEGSISTLTIQRTEQRDSAMYRCASSLGGLNQETQYFGPGTRLLVL.